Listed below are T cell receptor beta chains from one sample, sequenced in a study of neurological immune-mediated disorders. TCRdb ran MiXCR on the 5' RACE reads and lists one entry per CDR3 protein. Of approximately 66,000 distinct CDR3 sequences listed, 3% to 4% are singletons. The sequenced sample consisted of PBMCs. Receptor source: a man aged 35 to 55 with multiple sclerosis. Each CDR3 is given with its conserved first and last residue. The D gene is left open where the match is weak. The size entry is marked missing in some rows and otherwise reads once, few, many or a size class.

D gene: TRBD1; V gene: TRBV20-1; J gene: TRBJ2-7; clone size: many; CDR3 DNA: TGCAGTGCTCATCAGGGGGCTGGGGAGCAGTACTTC; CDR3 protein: CSAHQGAGEQYF
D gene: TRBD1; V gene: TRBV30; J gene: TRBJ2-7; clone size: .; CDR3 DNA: TGTGCCTGCCGCCGGGACAGGTCGTTCCGAAGGGGGGAGCAGTACTTC; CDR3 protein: CACRRDRSFRRGEQYF
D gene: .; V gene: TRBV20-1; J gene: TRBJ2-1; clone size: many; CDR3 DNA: TGCAGTGCTATGAGCAACCTCAATGAGCAGTTCTTC; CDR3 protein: CSAMSNLNEQFF
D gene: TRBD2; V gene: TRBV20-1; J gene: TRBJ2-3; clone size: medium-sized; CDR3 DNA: TGCAGTGCTAGAAGGTCTAGCGGGATGTCCACAGATACGCAGTATTTT; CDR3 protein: CSARRSSGMSTDTQYF
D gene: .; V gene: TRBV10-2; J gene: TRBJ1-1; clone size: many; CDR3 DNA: TGCGCCAGCAGTTCACAGGCGAACACTGAAGCTTTCTTT; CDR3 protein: CASSSQANTEAFF
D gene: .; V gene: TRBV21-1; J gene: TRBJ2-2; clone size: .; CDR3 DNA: TGTGCCAGCAGCAAAGGGTTGAGATTGAACACCGGGGAGCTGTTTTTT; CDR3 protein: CASSKGLRLNTGELFF
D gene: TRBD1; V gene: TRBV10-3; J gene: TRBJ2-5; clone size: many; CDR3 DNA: TGTGCCATCAGTGAGTCGACAGGGACGGGTGAGACCCAGTACTTC; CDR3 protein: CAISESTGTGETQYF
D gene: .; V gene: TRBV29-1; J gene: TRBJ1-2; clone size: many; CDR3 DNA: TGCAGCGTTGGATCACCTGGCTACACCTTC; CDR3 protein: CSVGSPGYTF
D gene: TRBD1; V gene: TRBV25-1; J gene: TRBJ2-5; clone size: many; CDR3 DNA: TGTGCCAGCAGTGTGGGACAGGCTTCGGGGGAGACCCAGTACTTC; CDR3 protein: CASSVGQASGETQYF
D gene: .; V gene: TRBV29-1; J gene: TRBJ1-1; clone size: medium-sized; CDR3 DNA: TGCAGCGTTGTGGGTACAGGGCAGAACACTGAAGCTTTCTTT; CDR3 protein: CSVVGTGQNTEAFF